These 28 T cell receptor beta chains came from one sample sequenced in a study of identical twins. MiXCR, run by TCRdb on the 5' RACE reads, gives a single entry per CDR3 protein. The table records 200,000 to 250,000 distinct CDR3 sequences, more than 9% of them present only once. The sequenced material came from memory T cells sorted from blood. The receptors stem from a man aged 45 to 65 in good health.

This clonotype was counted many times. The chain links TRBV4-3 to TRBJ2-5, with D hard to call. Germline CDR1 is LGHNA and CDR2 is YSLEER. This CDR3 comprises 13 residues. Trimming stripped 1 base from V and 4 bases from J, with 7 bases between. CDR3 residues: CASSQGPGETQYF. CDR3 bases: TGCGCCAGCAGCCAAGGACCCGGAGAGACCCAGTACTTC.

The sample holds a few counts of this clonotype. The chain is built from TRBV11-2 and TRBJ2-3; D remains unclear. Germline values: CDR1 SGHAT, CDR2 FQNNGV. This CDR3 has 15 amino acids. The germline V and J ends were trimmed by 2 bases and 1 base, with 10 bases remaining between them. The CDR3 reads CASSLIGERTDTQYF. The CDR3 DNA is TGTGCCAGCAGCTTAATTGGGGAACGCACAGATACGCAGTATTTT.

In DNA form, the CDR3 reads TGTGCCAGCAGCTCCATCCTAGCCGGCGCCGGGGAGCTGTTTTTT. Its translation: CASSSILAGAGELFF. This chain joins TRBV11-3 and TRBJ2-2; possible D gene TRBD2, 5 bases. This CDR3 has 15 residues. Germline V lookup: CDR1 SGHNT, CDR2 YENEEA. The germline V and J ends were trimmed by 4 bases and 6 bases, with 15 bases remaining between them.

This clonotype was seen many times. The rearrangement links TRBV19 to TRBJ2-1; 7 bases are a match to TRBD2. Germline V gives CDR1 LNHDA, CDR2 SQIVND (reference sequence). The V gene end was trimmed by 7 bases and the J gene end by 4 bases; junction bases not matched to a gene: 7. The CDR3 has 14 amino acids. The CDR3 nucleotides read TGTGCCAGTAACGGCGGGGGAAATTACAATGAGCAGTTCTTC. Translating gives CASNGGGNYNEQFF.

This clonotype was detected many times. V and J are TRBV7-6 and TRBJ2-7; D gene ambiguous. Looked up from germline, CDR1 is SGHVS and CDR2 is FNYEAQ. The V end was cut by 1 base, the J end by 5 bases, with 9 bases between. The CDR3 sequence is 13 residues long. In DNA form, the CDR3 reads TGTGCCAGCAGCTTAGACAGATCCAACGAGCAGTACTTC. Translating it yields CASSLDRSNEQYF. Full variable domain (rest looked up from reference TRBV7-6 and TRBJ2-7): GAGVSQSPRYKVTKRGQDVALRCDPISGHVSLYWYRQALGQGPEFLTYFNYEAQQDKSGLPNDRFSAERPEGSISTLTIQRTEQRDSAMYRCASSLDRSNEQYFGPGTRLTVT.

This clonotype has at least ten counts. This may be a read error, as it is one base from a much larger clone. CDR3 loop: CASSLNQPQHF. The CDR3, as DNA: TGTGCCAGCAGTTTGAATCAGCCCCAGCATTTT. The chain is built from TRBV28 and TRBJ1-5, with D uncertain. Trimming took 3 bases from V and 4 from J, leaving 1 base between them. This CDR3 contains 11 residues. Germline V gene sequence: CDR1 MDHEN, CDR2 SYDVKM.

This clonotype showed up just a few times. The chain combines TRBV27 with TRBJ1-1; 9 bases line up with TRBD1. V shed 5 bases, J shed 4 bases, and the junction held 8 bases outside the gene matches. The CDR3 has 15 amino acids. CDR1 and CDR2 from the germline V gene are MNHEY and SMNVEV (reference sequence). This chain's CDR3 is CASSIRDRATTEAFF. CDR3 DNA: TGTGCCAGCAGTATTAGGGACAGGGCAACCACTGAAGCTTTCTTT.

This chain connects TRBV30 to TRBJ1-4; D is ambiguous. V gave up 4 bases and J gave up 8 bases, with 14 bases separating them. The CDR3 is 13 residues long. CDR1 GTSNPN and CDR2 SVGIG come from the germline V gene (reference sequence). CDR3 in DNA: TGTGCCTGGAAGGAGGGTCCGGGGGAAAAACTGTTTTTT. This codes for CAWKEGPGEKLFF.

This clonotype was counted between two and nine times. The chain links TRBV29-1 to TRBJ2-3; D gene unclear. The germline CDR1 and CDR2 sequences are SQVTM and ANQGSEA. The length of the CDR3 is 13 residues. V lost 4 bases to trimming and J lost 2 bases, with 10 bases between them. The DNA for the CDR3 is TGCAGCGTTGTCCCACGAGTCACAGATACGCAGTATTTT. It encodes CSVVPRVTDTQYF.

This clonotype was seen more than once but under ten times. V gene TRBV20-1 combines with J gene TRBJ1-3, with D hard to call. The CDR3 has 14 residues. CDR1 is DFQATT and CDR2 is SNEGSKA in the germline V gene (reference sequence). Trimming pared 6 bases from V and 0 bases from J, leaving 12 bases between. As DNA, the CDR3 is TGCAGTGCCGCTACAGCCATCTCTGGAAACACCATATATTTT. Translation gives CSAATAISGNTIYF.

The rearrangement uses TRBV6-1 and TRBJ2-5; D might be TRBD2 (5 bases). Trimming removed 2 bases from V and 4 bases from J, with 8 bases in between. Germline lookup yields CDR1 MNHNS and CDR2 SASEGT. The CDR3 is made up of 13 amino acids. This chain's CDR3 is CASSERGRETQYF. The CDR3 bases are TGTGCCAGCAGTGAACGGGGTAGAGAGACCCAGTACTTC.

This clonotype was detected many times. This chain connects TRBV11-2 to TRBJ2-6, with TRBD1 identical over 7 bases. The J segment lost 0 bases and the V segment lost 4 bases, leaving 9 bases of the junction unmatched. Looked up from germline, CDR1 is SGHAT and CDR2 is FQNNGV. This CDR3 spans 18 amino acids. The CDR3 spells CASSSRQGLDSGANVLTF. Here the CDR3 DNA reads TGTGCCAGCAGCTCTCGACAGGGCCTAGACTCTGGGGCCAACGTCCTGACTTTC.

This clonotype was counted between two and nine times. The gene calls are TRBV29-1 and TRBJ1-6; 8 bases fit TRBD1. CDR1 and CDR2 (germline): SQVTM, ANQGSEA. CDR3 length: 13 amino acids. Unmatched junction bases numbered 6, after V lost 4 bases and J lost 10 bases. The CDR3 coding sequence is TGCAGCGTTGGAGGGACAGGAGGGTCACCCCTCCACTTT. Amino acids: CSVGGTGGSPLHF.

The chain carries TRBV6-1 and TRBJ1-5, with 11 bases matching TRBD1. V shed 4 bases, J shed 1 base, and the junction held 6 bases outside the gene matches. Germline values: CDR1 MNHNS, CDR2 SASEGT. This CDR3 has 17 amino acids. The chain's CDR3 is CASSGTGGIGSNQPQHF. In DNA form, the CDR3 reads TGTGCCAGCAGTGGGACAGGGGGCATAGGGAGCAATCAGCCCCAGCATTTT.

This clonotype was seen a handful of times. One end of the junction does not line up with germline, which may come from a read error. The chain has TRBV20-1 and TRBJ2-1; weak D call: TRBD2 (7 bases). This CDR3 has 14 amino acids. CDR1 is DFQATT, CDR2 SNEGSKA, per germline (reference sequence). CDR3 nucleotide sequence: TGTGGGGGAGGGGGGGGGAGCTCCTACAATGAGCAGTTCTTC. Its protein product is CGGGGGSSYNEQFF.

The rearrangement uses TRBV20-1 and TRBJ1-4; D might be TRBD1 (6 bases). V was shortened by 6 bases and J by 6 bases, with 20 bases between the two germline ends. Germline CDR1 DFQATT, CDR2 SNEGSKA (reference sequence). The CDR3 loop spans 15 amino acids. The CDR3 nucleotides read TGCAGTGCCATAAGCCGAACAGGGTCTCATGAAAAACTGTTTTTT. As protein: CSAISRTGSHEKLFF.

This clonotype was observed a few times. The DNA of the CDR3 is TGTGCCAGTAGCCGACAGGGTGGTCAGCCCCAGCATTTT. The encoded protein is CASSRQGGQPQHF. The chain links TRBV27 to TRBJ1-5, with 7 nucleotides matching TRBD1. The germline CDR1 and CDR2 sequences are MNHEY and SMNVEV (reference sequence). This CDR3 has 13 amino acids. The junction had 8 bases not matched to a gene; V was cut back by 9 bases and J by 6 bases.

The sample holds many counts of this clonotype. The rearrangement links TRBV24-1 to TRBJ2-3; the match to TRBD2 covers 9 bases. This CDR3 is built from 13 residues. J lost 8 bases, V lost 6 bases, and 5 bases had no gene match. From germline, CDR1 is KGHDR and CDR2 SFDVKD. CDR3 coding DNA: TGTGCCACCAGTCGCGGGGGGGCAGGTACGCAGTATTTT. This gives the protein CATSRGGAGTQYF.

In this sample, this clonotype turned up many times. The chain links TRBV5-4 to TRBJ2-7, with D tentatively TRBD2 (7 bases). This CDR3 is built from 16 residues. Germline V lookup: CDR1 SGHNT, CDR2 YYREEE (reference sequence). Trimming took off 0 bases at V and 3 bases at J, with 16 bases between the two ends. DNA of the CDR3: TGTGCCAGCAGCTTGGCCCGCAGGGGACTACACTACGAGCAGTACTTC. This codes for CASSLARRGLHYEQYF.

This clonotype came up many times. The rearrangement links TRBV7-8 to TRBJ2-7; TRBD1 agrees at 8 bases. V trimming: 5 bases; J trimming: 4 bases; junction bases outside the gene matches: 7. The CDR3 spans 14 residues. Germline CDR1 is SGHVS and CDR2 is FQNEAQ. CDR3 region: CASSIGQGPYEQYF. CDR3 bases: TGTGCCAGCAGCATAGGACAGGGCCCTTACGAGCAGTACTTC.

Remarks on this clonotype: A much larger clone is a single base away; this may be a read error. The J gene is TRBJ2-5, the V gene TRBV7-6; D is unclear. The CDR3 sequence is 12 residues long. The V and J ends lost 2 bases and 2 bases respectively, with 3 bases between them. The germline gives CDR1 SGHVS, CDR2 FNYEAQ. The CDR3, as DNA: TGTGCCAGCAGCTTACTTCAAGAGACCCAGTACTTC. Its translation is CASSLLQETQYF.

This clonotype was recorded many times. The J gene is TRBJ2-3, the V gene TRBV5-6; a possible D gene is TRBD1 (6 bases). The CDR3 is made up of 14 amino acids. Deletions cut 4 bases from V and 0 bases from J, with 9 bases between. The V gene's germline CDR1 is SGHDT and CDR2 YYEEEE. The CDR3 spells CASSRGTSTDTQYF. The CDR3 bases are TGTGCCAGCAGCAGGGGGACGAGCACAGATACGCAGTATTTT. Based on the CDR3 plus reference TRBV5-6 and TRBJ2-3, the full variable domain is DAGVTQSPTHLIKTRGQQVTLRCSPKSGHDTVSWYQQALGQGPQFIFQYYEEEERQRGNFPDRFSGHQFPNYSSELNVNALLLGDSALYLCASSRGTSTDTQYFGPGTRLTVL.

Remarks on this clonotype: A much bigger clone sits one base away, suggesting this may be a read error. V and J are TRBV28 and TRBJ1-1; a possible D gene is TRBD1 (5 bases). The germline gives CDR1 MDHEN, CDR2 SYDVKM. The CDR3 runs 14 residues. The CDR3 sequence is CASSPVSGRTEASF. The CDR3 bases are TGTGCCAGCAGCCCGGTATCAGGGAGAACTGAAGCTTCCTTT. The entire variable domain, with the rest obtained from reference TRBV28 and TRBJ1-1, is as follows: DVKVTQSSRYLVKRTGEKVFLECVQDMDHENMFWYRQDPGLGLRLIYFSYDVKMKEKGDIPEGYSVSREKKERFSLILESASTNQTSMYLCASSPVSGRTEASFGQGTRLTVV.

This clonotype was seen ten or more times. The chain uses TRBV20-1 and TRBJ1-1, with D hard to call. The V end was cut by 3 bases, the J end by 5 bases, with 4 bases between. The germline V gene has CDR1 DFQATT and CDR2 SNEGSKA (reference sequence). This CDR3 contains 10 residues. CDR3 protein: CSARLTEAFF. The CDR3 bases are TGCAGTGCTAGGTTGACTGAAGCTTTCTTT.

This clonotype showed up many times. This rearrangement joins TRBV6-5 to TRBJ2-5; D is perhaps TRBD2 (5 bases). Trimming took off 9 bases at V and 1 base at J, with 9 bases between the two ends. In germline, CDR1 is MNHEY, CDR2 SVGAGI. The CDR3 totals 12 residues. The CDR3 loop reads CASGRAQETQYF. CDR3 bases: TGTGCCAGTGGGCGGGCCCAAGAGACCCAGTACTTC.

The V and J genes are TRBV10-3 and TRBJ2-7; 12 nucleotides agree with TRBD2. From germline, CDR1 is ENHRY and CDR2 SYGVKD. The CDR3 runs 15 residues. V was pared by 4 bases and J by 6 bases, with 7 bases of the junction left unmatched. The chain's CDR3 is CAISGGLAGSSEQYF. The CDR3 DNA reads TGTGCCATCAGTGGGGGACTAGCGGGTTCCAGCGAGCAGTACTTC.

This clonotype was detected many times. The chain uses TRBV7-3 and TRBJ2-5; unclear D gene. Trimming took 2 bases from V and 7 from J, leaving 11 bases between them. This CDR3 has 13 residues. The germline CDR1 and CDR2 sequences are SGHTA and FQGTGA. This CDR3 reads CASSLGPLGTQYF. CDR3 in DNA: TGTGCCAGCAGCTTAGGTCCCCTGGGGACCCAGTACTTC.

Ten or more counts support this clonotype. One end of the junction does not line up with germline, which may come from a read error. The genes are TRBV10-3 and TRBJ2-4, with D perhaps TRBD1 or TRBD2 (5 bases each). Germline V lookup: CDR1 ENHRY, CDR2 SYGVKD. There are 15 residues in the CDR3. The CDR3 DNA follows: TGTGCTATCAGTGACCCAGGGACAGCCAAAAACATTCAGTACTTC. Its protein product is CAISDPGTAKNIQYF.